This is a list of T cell receptor beta chains from one sample in a study of shared clonotypes between healthy human individuals. Repertoires were generated with immunoSEQ multiplex PCR, while TCRdb's copy carries only in-frame clones and drops some. Among 1.4 million or so clones listed, around 98.5% were seen once. Sequenced sample: naive CD4+ T cells sorted from blood. These receptors all come from a man younger than 45 in good health. The CDR3 runs from the conserved cysteine through the conserved F or W. Fields, in order: J gene, D gene, V gene, clone size, CDR3 DNA, CDR3 protein. A D gene is named only where the DNA matches it firmly. A row's size may be missing; if present it is once, few, many or a size class.

j_gene: TRBJ2-7; d_gene: NA; v_gene: TRBV5-1; abundance: NA; CDR3nt: TGCGCCAGCAGCAGGACGGACCCAACCTACGAGCAGTACTTC; CDR3aa: CASSRTDPTYEQYF
j_gene: TRBJ2-7; d_gene: TRBD2; v_gene: TRBV5-1; abundance: NA; CDR3nt: TGCGCCAGCAGCTTGCCTAGCGGGAGGGCCGGGGCCTCCTACGAGCAGTACTTC; CDR3aa: CASSLPSGRAGASYEQYF
j_gene: TRBJ2-1; d_gene: TRBD2; v_gene: TRBV10-3; abundance: NA; CDR3nt: TGTGCCATCAGTGAGACCCCCCCCATAGCGGGAGAGGACAATGAGCAGTTCTTC; CDR3aa: CAISETPPIAGEDNEQFF
j_gene: TRBJ2-7; d_gene: TRBD2; v_gene: TRBV10-1; abundance: NA; CDR3nt: TGCGCCAGCAGTGAGTCAACAGCGGGGGCTTTTGAGCAGTACTTC; CDR3aa: CASSESTAGAFEQYF
j_gene: TRBJ2-7; d_gene: NA; v_gene: TRBV11-2; abundance: NA; CDR3nt: TGTGCCAGCAGCCCCCAGGGGTACGAGCAGTACTTC; CDR3aa: CASSPQGYEQYF
j_gene: TRBJ2-3; d_gene: NA; v_gene: TRBV5-1; abundance: NA; CDR3nt: TGCGCCAGCAGCTCATCAGGACTGGGCGATACGCAGTATTTT; CDR3aa: CASSSSGLGDTQYF
j_gene: TRBJ1-5; d_gene: TRBD1; v_gene: TRBV5-5; abundance: NA; CDR3nt: TGTGCCAGCAGCTTGCAGGGGGCCAATCAGCCCCAGCATTTT; CDR3aa: CASSLQGANQPQHF
j_gene: TRBJ2-3; d_gene: NA; v_gene: TRBV5-5; abundance: NA; CDR3nt: TGTGCCAGCAGCTTGGGGTTCACACACACAGATACGCAGTATTTT; CDR3aa: CASSLGFTHTDTQYF
j_gene: TRBJ2-7; d_gene: NA; v_gene: TRBV29-1; abundance: NA; CDR3nt: TGCAGCGTTGCGGTTGCGGCTTCCTACGAGCAGTACTTC; CDR3aa: CSVAVAASYEQYF
j_gene: TRBJ1-1; d_gene: NA; v_gene: TRBV9; abundance: NA; CDR3nt: TGTGCCAGCAGCGTACAGGGGAACACTGAAGCTTTCTTT; CDR3aa: CASSVQGNTEAFF
j_gene: TRBJ2-7; d_gene: TRBD2; v_gene: TRBV2; abundance: NA; CDR3nt: TGTGCCAGCAGTGCTAGCGGGAGTATTCCGGAGCAGTACTTC; CDR3aa: CASSASGSIPEQYF
j_gene: TRBJ2-1; d_gene: TRBD1; v_gene: TRBV11-3; abundance: NA; CDR3nt: TGTGCCAGCAGCTCCGACAGGGAATACAATGAGCAGTTCTTC; CDR3aa: CASSSDREYNEQFF
j_gene: TRBJ2-4; d_gene: NA; v_gene: TRBV7-2; abundance: once; CDR3nt: TGTGCCAGCAGCTCTATTCGGTATGGCAAAAACATTCAGTACTTC; CDR3aa: CASSSIRYGKNIQYF
j_gene: TRBJ2-6; d_gene: NA; v_gene: TRBV9; abundance: NA; CDR3nt: TGTGCCAGCAGCGTTTCTGGGGACGGCTCTGGGGCCAACGTCCTGACTTTC; CDR3aa: CASSVSGDGSGANVLTF
j_gene: TRBJ1-3; d_gene: NA; v_gene: TRBV10-3; abundance: NA; CDR3nt: TGTGCCATCAAACCTCGGGGGGCACATGGAAACACCATATATTTT; CDR3aa: CAIKPRGAHGNTIYF
j_gene: TRBJ2-1; d_gene: NA; v_gene: TRBV7-2; abundance: NA; CDR3nt: TGTGCCAGCCCCAGGGGGAGGGGACGCAATGAGCAGTTCTTC; CDR3aa: CASPRGRGRNEQFF
j_gene: TRBJ1-2; d_gene: TRBD1; v_gene: TRBV28; abundance: NA; CDR3nt: TGTGCCAGCAGTACCCCCCGGGACAGGGTAAATTTAGGCTATGGCTACACCTTC; CDR3aa: CASSTPRDRVNLGYGYTF
j_gene: TRBJ2-3; d_gene: TRBD2; v_gene: TRBV7-9; abundance: NA; CDR3nt: TGTGCCAGCAGCTTGGGTCTAGCGGGAGTTTTTGTTTATTCAGATACGCAGTATTTT; CDR3aa: CASSLGLAGVFVYSDTQYF
j_gene: TRBJ2-7; d_gene: NA; v_gene: TRBV11-2; abundance: once; CDR3nt: TGTGCCAGCAGTCGCACAGGGAGCTCCTACGAGCAGTACTTC; CDR3aa: CASSRTGSSYEQYF
j_gene: TRBJ2-1; d_gene: NA; v_gene: TRBV18; abundance: NA; CDR3nt: TGTGCCAGCTCCCGCGAGGGACGCGTTGAGCAGTTCTTC; CDR3aa: CASSREGRVEQFF
j_gene: TRBJ1-5; d_gene: NA; v_gene: TRBV7-2; abundance: NA; CDR3nt: TGTGCCAGCAGCACCGAGGGGCGACACTACAATCAGCCCCAGCATTTT; CDR3aa: CASSTEGRHYNQPQHF
j_gene: TRBJ1-1; d_gene: NA; v_gene: TRBV7-2; abundance: NA; CDR3nt: TGTGCCAGCAGCCCTCATGAGGTGGGTCGTGACACTGAAGCTTTCTTT; CDR3aa: CASSPHEVGRDTEAFF
j_gene: TRBJ1-2; d_gene: NA; v_gene: TRBV9; abundance: NA; CDR3nt: TGTGCCAGCAGCGTAGGGTTAGCTGGCTACACCTTC; CDR3aa: CASSVGLAGYTF
j_gene: TRBJ2-1; d_gene: NA; v_gene: TRBV6-9; abundance: NA; CDR3nt: TGTGCCAGCAGCCTCACCAAGAGAGCTGGCAATGAGCAGTTCTTC; CDR3aa: CASSLTKRAGNEQFF
j_gene: TRBJ2-7; d_gene: NA; v_gene: TRBV7-2; abundance: NA; CDR3nt: TGTGCCAGCAGACCCACCGGAGTTATATACGAGCAGTACTTC; CDR3aa: CASRPTGVIYEQYF
j_gene: TRBJ1-3; d_gene: NA; v_gene: TRBV10-3; abundance: NA; CDR3nt: TGTGCCATCAGTGAGAACAGCTCTGGAAACACCATATATTTT; CDR3aa: CAISENSSGNTIYF
j_gene: TRBJ2-2; d_gene: NA; v_gene: TRBV11-3; abundance: once; CDR3nt: TGTGCCAGCAGCTTACTCCGGAACACCGGGGAGCTGTTTTTT; CDR3aa: CASSLLRNTGELFF
j_gene: TRBJ2-7; d_gene: NA; v_gene: TRBV9; abundance: NA; CDR3nt: TGTGCCAGCAGCGTAGGTCTAGGGAGTCAGAAGAACTCCTACGAGCAGTACTTC; CDR3aa: CASSVGLGSQKNSYEQYF
j_gene: TRBJ2-1; d_gene: TRBD2; v_gene: TRBV7-2; abundance: NA; CDR3nt: TGTGCCAGCAGCGCCGCTCTAGCGGGATTCTACAATGAGCAGTTCTTC; CDR3aa: CASSAALAGFYNEQFF
j_gene: TRBJ2-7; d_gene: NA; v_gene: TRBV28; abundance: NA; CDR3nt: TGTGCCAGCAGGCGGAAGAGCTCCTACGAGCAGTACTTC; CDR3aa: CASRRKSSYEQYF
j_gene: TRBJ2-7; d_gene: TRBD2; v_gene: TRBV7-9; abundance: NA; CDR3nt: TGTGCCAGCAGCCGCGGACTAGCGGGAGGATCCTACGAGCAGTACTTC; CDR3aa: CASSRGLAGGSYEQYF
j_gene: TRBJ2-1; d_gene: NA; v_gene: TRBV5-4; abundance: NA; CDR3nt: TGTGCCAGCAGCTTGTTTGGGACCAACCGAAGGCAGTTCTTC; CDR3aa: CASSLFGTNRRQFF